The rows below give T cell receptor beta chains drawn from one sample of a study of healthy donors' naive CD4 and CD8 T cells. One entry per CDR3 protein results from TCRdb running MiXCR on the reads. The sample shows 200,000 or so distinct CDR3 sequences, around 70% of them seen only once. The source material was naive CD4+ and CD8+ T cells sorted from blood, pooled from several donors. The receptors stem from a pool of human donors in good health; the sample pools cells from several healthy donors. CDR3s include the opening cysteine and the closing phenylalanine or tryptophan. D genes are given only for firm matches. Clone size is stated in some rows and not others, as once, few, many or a class when expanded.

CDR3: CASSYDREVNRPQHF
DNA: TGTGCCAGCAGTTACGACAGGGAGGTGAATCGGCCCCAGCATTTT
size: -
D: TRBD1
V: TRBV6-6
J: TRBJ1-5

CDR3: CAWSEGTGLNEKLFF
DNA: TGTGCCTGGAGTGAAGGGACAGGATTGAATGAAAAACTGTTTTTT
size: -
D: TRBD1
V: TRBV30
J: TRBJ1-4

CDR3: CASSRTGPYEQYF
DNA: TGTGCCAGCAGTAGGACAGGGCCCTACGAGCAGTACTTC
size: -
D: TRBD1
V: TRBV27
J: TRBJ2-7

CDR3: CASSRTHSGANVLTF
DNA: TGTGCCAGCAGCCGTACCCACTCTGGGGCCAACGTCCTGACTTTC
size: -
D: -
V: TRBV6-5
J: TRBJ2-6

CDR3: CASSRDTDTGELFF
DNA: TGTGCCAGCAGTAGGGACACGGACACCGGGGAGCTGTTTTTT
size: -
D: -
V: TRBV6-1
J: TRBJ2-2

CDR3: CASRTSGRGETQYF
DNA: TGTGCCAGTCGGACTAGCGGGAGGGGTGAGACCCAGTACTTC
size: once
D: TRBD2
V: TRBV19
J: TRBJ2-5

CDR3: CASRPGSSGNTIYF
DNA: TGTGCCAGCAGACCAGGGAGCTCTGGAAACACCATATATTTT
size: few
D: -
V: TRBV12-3/TRBV12-4
J: TRBJ1-3

CDR3: CASSLSRTGGNQPQHF
DNA: TGTGCCAGCAGTTTATCACGGACAGGGGGCAATCAGCCCCAGCATTTT
size: -
D: TRBD1
V: TRBV27
J: TRBJ1-5

CDR3: CSVEDRTGGPYEQYF
DNA: TGCAGCGTTGAAGATAGGACAGGGGGGCCCTACGAGCAGTACTTC
size: -
D: TRBD1
V: TRBV29-1
J: TRBJ2-7

CDR3: CSVAPLNEQFF
DNA: TGCAGCGTTGCCCCACTCAATGAGCAGTTCTTC
size: -
D: -
V: TRBV29-1
J: TRBJ2-1

CDR3: CASSPQWHNEQFF
DNA: TGTGCCAGCAGTCCACAATGGCACAATGAGCAGTTCTTC
size: -
D: -
V: TRBV6-1
J: TRBJ2-1

CDR3: CASSLAGPHYGYTF
DNA: TGTGCCAGTAGTCTCGCGGGACCCCACTATGGCTACACCTTC
size: -
D: -
V: TRBV19
J: TRBJ1-2

CDR3: CSARDWGSALGEQFF
DNA: TGCAGTGCTAGAGATTGGGGATCGGCGCTTGGTGAGCAGTTCTTC
size: few
D: -
V: TRBV20-1
J: TRBJ2-1

CDR3: CASSFNRAGETQYF
DNA: TGTGCCAGCAGTTTCAACAGGGCCGGAGAGACCCAGTACTTC
size: few
D: -
V: TRBV27
J: TRBJ2-5

CDR3: CASSPGETQYF
DNA: TGTGCCAGCTCACCCGGAGAGACCCAGTACTTC
size: many
D: -
V: TRBV18
J: TRBJ2-5

CDR3: CASSLDLNEQFF
DNA: TGCGCCAGCAGCCTCGACCTTAATGAGCAGTTCTTC
size: -
D: -
V: TRBV4-3
J: TRBJ2-1

CDR3: CASSAGTGAYNEQFF
DNA: TGTGCCAGCAGTGCCGGGACAGGTGCCTACAATGAGCAGTTCTTC
size: few
D: TRBD1
V: TRBV2
J: TRBJ2-1

CDR3: CASRNTLTATYEQYF
DNA: TGTGCCAGCAGGAACACTTTGACAGCAACCTACGAGCAGTACTTC
size: -
D: -
V: TRBV6-5
J: TRBJ2-7

CDR3: CSANTETQYF
DNA: TGCAGCGCCAACACAGAGACCCAGTACTTC
size: -
D: -
V: TRBV29-1
J: TRBJ2-5

CDR3: CASSFRALGTEAFF
DNA: TGTGCCAGCAGTTTCCGGGCCTTGGGCACTGAAGCTTTCTTT
size: -
D: -
V: TRBV27
J: TRBJ1-1

CDR3: CSVGGMFYNEQFF
DNA: TGCAGCGTCGGAGGCATGTTTTACAATGAGCAGTTCTTC
size: -
D: -
V: TRBV29-1
J: TRBJ2-1

CDR3: CSARQPQGANEQYF
DNA: TGCAGTGCGAGACAACCGCAGGGGGCAAACGAGCAGTACTTC
size: -
D: TRBD1
V: TRBV20-1
J: TRBJ2-7

CDR3: CASSFDPFGHPYEQYF
DNA: TGTGCCAGCAGTTTTGATCCGTTCGGGCACCCCTACGAGCAGTACTTC
size: few
D: -
V: TRBV27
J: TRBJ2-7

CDR3: CASSQGQGTPYGYTF
DNA: TGTGCCAGCAGCCAGGGACAGGGGACCCCCTATGGCTACACCTTC
size: -
D: TRBD1
V: TRBV12-3/TRBV12-4
J: TRBJ1-2

CDR3: CASTRPEAFF
DNA: TGTGCCAGCACCCGCCCTGAAGCTTTCTTT
size: once
D: -
V: TRBV5-5
J: TRBJ1-1

CDR3: CASSFRDKTYNSPLHF
DNA: TGTGCCAGCAGTTTTCGGGACAAGACGTATAATTCACCCCTCCACTTT
size: -
D: -
V: TRBV6-2/TRBV6-3
J: TRBJ1-6

CDR3: CASSYSNSEAFF
DNA: TGTGCCAGCAGTTACTCGAACAGCGAAGCTTTCTTT
size: few
D: -
V: TRBV6-5
J: TRBJ1-1

CDR3: CSARDQGVGGTEAFF
DNA: TGCAGTGCTAGAGATCAGGGAGTTGGTGGCACTGAAGCTTTCTTT
size: -
D: -
V: TRBV20-1
J: TRBJ1-1

CDR3: CAWSDGTGRGHEQYF
DNA: TGTGCCTGGAGTGACGGGACCGGCAGGGGCCACGAGCAGTACTTC
size: -
D: -
V: TRBV30
J: TRBJ2-7

CDR3: CAISERSGIELGTQYF
DNA: TGTGCCATCAGTGAACGATCCGGAATCGAATTAGGGACCCAGTACTTC
size: -
D: -
V: TRBV10-3
J: TRBJ2-5

CDR3: CSAMEGSGTEAFF
DNA: TGCAGTGCCATGGAAGGATCAGGCACTGAAGCTTTCTTT
size: -
D: -
V: TRBV20-1
J: TRBJ1-1

CDR3: CAWSKLPEGQPQHF
DNA: TGTGCCTGGAGTAAACTTCCCGAGGGGCAGCCCCAGCATTTT
size: once
D: -
V: TRBV30
J: TRBJ1-5

CDR3: CASSMRAGLPYEQYF
DNA: TGTGCCAGTAGTATGCGGGCCGGATTGCCCTACGAGCAGTACTTC
size: -
D: -
V: TRBV19
J: TRBJ2-7

CDR3: CASSLPPEGSEAFF
DNA: TGTGCCAGCAGCTTACCCCCGGAGGGTTCTGAAGCTTTCTTT
size: -
D: -
V: TRBV7-9
J: TRBJ1-1

CDR3: CASTNSPDPGNTGELFF
DNA: TGTGCCAGCACCAACTCGCCCGATCCGGGAAACACCGGGGAGCTGTTTTTT
size: once
D: -
V: TRBV6-5
J: TRBJ2-2

CDR3: CASRIRQGFYEQYF
DNA: TGTGCCAGCAGGATAAGACAGGGGTTCTACGAGCAGTACTTC
size: -
D: TRBD1
V: TRBV6-2/TRBV6-3
J: TRBJ2-7

CDR3: CSVGDRGHGNTIYF
DNA: TGCAGCGTTGGGGACAGGGGGCATGGAAACACCATATATTTT
size: -
D: TRBD1
V: TRBV29-1
J: TRBJ1-3